The 32 T cell receptor beta chains listed next were all sequenced from one sample in a study of T cell responses to AZD1222 COVID-19 vaccine (dated by TCRdb to the early 2020s). This specimen's time point label, per the study, means: about 28 days (+/-7) after the second vaccine dose. The protocol used for the library was the immunoSEQ multiplex PCR assay. The clones in this table, taken by TCRdb from immuneACCESS, are in-frame only. Not every clone is retained; where verified, under half of the shortfall comes from an unresolved V gene, and the cause of the rest is unknown. Present in this sample are fewer than 90,000 clones, 80% to 95% of which were seen just once. About 9.9% of the sample belongs to the ten largest clones. Sample: peripheral blood, taken 28 days after the second AZD1222 dose. These receptors were taken from an adult who received the AZD1222 COVID-19 vaccine.

This chain uses TRBV9 with TRBJ2-3, with TRBD2 identical over 7 bases. The CDR3 is made up of 14 amino acids. J was trimmed by 6 bases and V by 1 base; bases with no gene match: 5. CDR1 is SGDLS, CDR2 YYNGEE, per germline. CDR3 sequence (DNA): TGTGCCAGCAGCGTAAACGGGAGGTCCGATACGCAGTATTTT. As protein: CASSVNGRSDTQYF.

The J gene is TRBJ2-1, the V gene TRBV5-1, with D possibly being TRBD1 or TRBD2 (5 bases each). Trimming shortened V by 4 bases and J by 5 bases, and 19 bases separated the two germline ends. The CDR3 loop spans 16 amino acids. Per germline, CDR1 SGHRS and CDR2 YFSETQ. CDR3 DNA sequence: TGCGCCAGCAGCCGAGCCGGGACCCAGCCTGACAATGAGCAGTTCTTC. Translating gives CASSRAGTQPDNEQFF.

This chain connects TRBV9 to TRBJ2-7, with 11 bases aligning to TRBD2. This CDR3 contains 14 residues. Germline-derived CDR1 and CDR2 are SGDLS and YYNGEE. After removal of 4 bases from V and 4 bases from J, the junction contained 4 bases not matched to a gene. The CDR3 sequence is CASSKTSGAYEQYF. CDR3 nucleotide sequence: TGTGCCAGCAGCAAGACTAGCGGGGCATACGAGCAGTACTTC.

The chain joins TRBV7-3 to TRBJ2-5, with unresolved D. From germline, CDR1 is SGHTA and CDR2 FQGTGA. V lost 1 base and J 4 bases, leaving 7 bases between the germline ends. This CDR3 region has 13 residues. The CDR3 DNA is TGTGCCAGCAGCTTAAGTCTAGGAGAGACCCAGTACTTC. Translation: CASSLSLGETQYF.

This clone was found a few times. The chain uses TRBV6-4 and TRBJ2-1; D perhaps matches TRBD2 (5 bases). CDR1 and CDR2 from the germline V gene are MRHNA and SNTAGT. V lost 2 bases and J 12 bases, leaving 11 bases between the germline ends. The CDR3 length is 12 residues. Written as DNA, the CDR3 is TGTGCCAGCAGTGACGGTCCTCGGGGGCAGTTCTTC. Protein: CASSDGPRGQFF.

This clone was observed a single time. The chain uses TRBV12-3 or TRBV12-4 and TRBJ2-3; either TRBD1 or TRBD2 may fit D (5 bases each). V lost 4 bases to trimming and J lost 6 bases, with 11 bases between them. The CDR3 loop spans 13 amino acids. CDR3 region: CASSWGLADTQYF. The CDR3 nucleotides are TGTGCCAGCAGTTGGGGCTTAGCGGATACGCAGTATTTT.

In its sample, this clone was seen once. This sequence joins TRBV2 and TRBJ1-1; 11 nucleotides line up with TRBD1. The CDR3 is 14 amino acids. Germline V CDR1 and CDR2: SNHLY, FYNNEI. V lost 9 bases, J lost 5 bases, and 8 bases stayed unmatched. The CDR3 spells CARGTGGTGTEAFF. CDR3 bases: TGTGCCAGGGGGACAGGGGGAACGGGGACTGAAGCTTTCTTT.

The chain recombines TRBV13 with TRBJ1-6; no definite D call. V was clipped by 1 base and J by 4 bases, with 5 bases between them. The CDR3 loop spans 14 amino acids. Germline values: CDR1 PRHDT, CDR2 FYEKMQ (reference sequence). CDR3 sequence: CASSLEGYNSPLHF. The CDR3 DNA reads TGTGCCAGCAGCTTAGAAGGATATAATTCACCCCTCCACTTT.

The CDR3 nucleotides read TGTGCCAGCAGCCAAACACTAGGACAGGGAGCCACTGAAGCTTTCTTT. It translates to CASSQTLGQGATEAFF. The chain joins TRBV7-3 to TRBJ1-1; the match to TRBD1 covers 8 bases. With 5 bases clipped from V and 4 bases from J, the junction kept 12 bases outside the gene matches. This CDR3 contains 16 residues. The V gene's germline CDR1 is SGHTA and CDR2 FQGTGA.

The chain is built from TRBV28 and TRBJ1-1, with D hard to call. CDR1 MDHEN and CDR2 SYDVKM come from the germline V gene. The germline V and J ends were trimmed by 2 bases and 1 base, with 11 bases remaining between them. This CDR3 contains 15 residues. CDR3 DNA: TGTGCCAGCAGTTTACCAACCGGGAGGAACACTGAAGCTTTCTTT. Its translation: CASSLPTGRNTEAFF.

The rearrangement uses TRBV9 and TRBJ1-2; 7 nucleotides align to TRBD1. This CDR3 is built from 16 residues. Trimming cost V 3 bases and J 5 bases; bases outside gene matches: 13. The germline V gene encodes CDR1 SGDLS and CDR2 YYNGEE. CDR3 DNA sequence: TGTGCCAGCAGCGCCTCCCAACGAACAGGGGTTTATGGCTACACCTTC. Residues: CASSASQRTGVYGYTF.

This sequence joins TRBV11-2 and TRBJ2-2; 13 bases are a match to TRBD2. With 7 bases clipped from V and 5 bases from J, the junction kept 4 bases outside the gene matches. Germline loops: CDR1 SGHAT, CDR2 FQNNGV. The CDR3 sequence is 15 residues long. CDR3 region: CASKGLAGVTGELFF. DNA of the CDR3: TGTGCCAGCAAAGGACTAGCGGGAGTAACCGGGGAGCTGTTTTTT.

This chain uses TRBV6-2 or TRBV6-3 with TRBJ2-2; D may match TRBD1 or TRBD2 (5 bases each). V was trimmed by 5 bases and J by 2 bases, leaving 15 bases between them. The CDR3 is 16 residues long. Germline V CDR1 and CDR2: MNHEY, SVGEGT. CDR3 nucleotides: TGTGCCAGCAGTGGGGGTCTAGGAGCAAACACCGGGGAGCTGTTTTTT. Protein product: CASSGGLGANTGELFF.

V and J are TRBV28 and TRBJ1-5; D perhaps matches TRBD1 (6 bases). The germline V gene has CDR1 MDHEN and CDR2 SYDVKM. This CDR3 contains 14 residues. With 5 bases removed from V and 5 bases from J, the gap between germline ends came to 13 bases. For the CDR3, the DNA is TGTGCCAGCAGTCCCGGACAGAGATATCAGCCCCAGCATTTT. Protein product: CASSPGQRYQPQHF.

This chain links TRBV4-1 with TRBJ1-2; unclear D gene. Trimming removed 2 bases at V and 0 bases at J, with 22 bases between. The CDR3 loop spans 19 amino acids. Germline CDR1 and CDR2: MGHRA and YSYEKL. The CDR3 region is CASSQRPYRSGLSNYGYTF. The CDR3 DNA is TGCGCCAGCAGCCAAAGGCCATATCGGTCAGGCCTCTCTAACTATGGCTACACCTTC.

CDR3 DNA: TGTGCCATCAGTAGCGCGGAACAGCCCCAGCATTTT. It encodes CAISSAEQPQHF. This rearrangement joins TRBV10-3 to TRBJ1-5, with D unclear. Trimming took 5 bases from V and 7 from J, leaving 9 bases between them. Per the germline V gene, CDR1 is ENHRY and CDR2 is SYGVKD. This CDR3 is 12 amino acids long.

CDR3 sequence reads: CASSRDRASGYTF. CDR3 DNA sequence: TGTGCCAGCAGTAGGGACAGGGCCTCTGGCTACACCTTC. V usage is TRBV2 and J usage is TRBJ1-2; the match to TRBD1 covers 9 bases. Losses at the gene ends were 5 bases for V and 7 bases for J; bases not matched to a gene: 5. Germline V gives CDR1 SNHLY, CDR2 FYNNEI. The CDR3 extends over 13 amino acids.

This chain connects TRBV30 to TRBJ1-1; D remains unclear. Germline lookup yields CDR1 GTSNPN and CDR2 SVGIG (reference sequence). Trimming stripped 4 bases from V and 2 bases from J, with 5 bases between. The length of the CDR3 is 11 residues. The CDR3 reads CAWISNTEAFF. CDR3 coding DNA: TGTGCCTGGATATCTAACACTGAAGCTTTCTTT. The full variable domain, completed using reference TRBV30 and TRBJ1-1, is SQTIHQWPATLVQPVGSPLSLECTVEGTSNPNLYWYRQAAGRGLQLLFYSVGIGQISSEVPQNLSASRPQDRQFILSSKKLLLSDSGFYLCAWISNTEAFFGQGTRLTVV.

V is TRBV2 and J is TRBJ2-2, with 7 positions matching TRBD1. The CDR3 has 17 residues. J was trimmed by 2 bases and V by 6 bases; bases with no gene match: 12. Germline loops: CDR1 SNHLY, CDR2 FYNNEI. The CDR3 sequence: CASRGAPGQINTGELFF. CDR3 in DNA: TGTGCCAGCAGAGGGGCCCCGGGACAGATCAACACCGGGGAGCTGTTTTTT.

The chain combines TRBV18 with TRBJ2-7, with TRBD1 matching over 7 bases. The CDR3 contains 13 residues. From germline, CDR1 is KGHSH and CDR2 LQKENI. The V gene end was trimmed by 4 bases and the J gene end by 2 bases; junction bases not matched to a gene: 2. CDR3 residues: CASSQGQTYEQYF. CDR3 nucleotide sequence: TGTGCCAGCTCACAGGGACAGACCTACGAGCAGTACTTC.

CDR3 region: CASSPSLGQAPYGYTF. The CDR3 DNA sequence: TGTGCCAGCAGCCCTTCCCTCGGACAGGCTCCCTATGGCTACACCTTC. The chain uses TRBV5-8 and TRBJ1-2; 7 bases line up with TRBD1. This CDR3 region has 16 residues. V was clipped by 4 bases and J by 4 bases; unmatched bases: 13. CDR1 SGHTS and CDR2 YDEGEE come from the germline V gene.

DNA for the CDR3: TGTGCCACCAGCAGGACAGATCAGAGCATGAACTATGGCTACACCTTC. Amino acids: CATSRTDQSMNYGYTF. The rearrangement links TRBV15 to TRBJ1-2, with D possibly TRBD1 on 5 matching bases. This CDR3 is built from 16 residues. The V gene's germline CDR1 is LNHNV and CDR2 YYDKDF (reference sequence). Trimming left V 3 bases short and J 2 bases short, with 16 bases between.

This clone was detected only once. In nucleotides, the CDR3 is TGTGCCAGCAGCCAAGGAGCGGGAGGGCCCTACGAGCAGTACTTC. Protein: CASSQGAGGPYEQYF. The chain is built from TRBV14 and TRBJ2-7, with TRBD2 identical over 10 bases. The germline CDR1 and CDR2 sequences are SGHDN and FVKESK. The CDR3 sequence is 15 residues long. The junction had 2 bases not matched to a gene; V was cut back by 1 base and J by 2 bases.

The CDR3 coding sequence is TGCGCCAGCAGCTTGGAGCGGTACAATGAGCAGTTCTTC. It translates to CASSLERYNEQFF. The rearrangement joins TRBV5-1 to TRBJ2-1; D perhaps matches TRBD2 (5 bases). The CDR3 loop spans 13 amino acids. The ends were cut back, 0 bases at V and 4 bases at J, with 5 bases in the middle. The germline V gene has CDR1 SGHRS and CDR2 YFSETQ.

This chain uses TRBV4-2 with TRBJ2-7, with a possible D match to TRBD2 (5 bases). The CDR3 is 14 amino acids. Trimming stripped 0 bases from V and 3 bases from J, with 9 bases between. Germline V lookup: CDR1 LGHNA, CDR2 YNFKEQ. CDR3 residues: CASSQERGLYEQYF. As DNA, the CDR3 is TGTGCCAGCAGCCAAGAACGCGGGCTCTACGAGCAGTACTTC.

V and J are TRBV11-1 and TRBJ1-2; a possible D gene is TRBD1 (5 bases). CDR3 length: 13 amino acids. V dropped 4 bases and J dropped 1 base, with 7 bases sitting between them. Germline lookup yields CDR1 SGHAT and CDR2 FQDESV (reference sequence). DNA for the CDR3: TGTGCCAGCAGCTCCGACAGTAACTATGGCTACACCTTC. Residues: CASSSDSNYGYTF.

In its sample, this clone was seen once. The V and J genes are TRBV18 and TRBJ1-2; D remains ambiguous. V was pared by 5 bases and J by 2 bases, with 12 bases between. From germline, CDR1 is KGHSH and CDR2 LQKENI. The CDR3 runs to 14 residues. CDR3 in DNA: TGTGCCAGCTCAGACGACATTTCGAACTATGGCTACACCTTC. It is translated as CASSDDISNYGYTF.

This clone was recorded once. The genes are TRBV5-4 and TRBJ2-4; D is undetermined. Trimming pared 0 bases from V and 0 bases from J, leaving 4 bases between. This CDR3 has 14 amino acids. Germline V lookup: CDR1 SGHNT, CDR2 YYREEE (reference sequence). CDR3 region: CASSLGGAKNIQYF. CDR3 nucleotide sequence: TGTGCCAGCAGCTTGGGGGGAGCCAAAAACATTCAGTACTTC.

Comment on this clone: The junction does not match germline at one end; this may be a read error. The gene calls are TRBV13 and TRBJ2-2; the match to TRBD2 covers 12 bases. Germline V CDR1 and CDR2: PRHDT, FYEKMQ (reference sequence). The CDR3 spans 15 residues. The CDR3 DNA reads as TGTGCCAGCAGCCTAGGGACTAGCGGGACCGGGGAGCTGTTTTTT. It encodes CASSLGTSGTGELFF.

The genes are TRBV30 and TRBJ1-5; 10 nucleotides line up with TRBD1. The CDR3 has 13 residues. V was clipped by 6 bases and J by 5 bases; unmatched bases: 4. Germline assignment: CDR1 GTSNPN and CDR2 SVGIG (reference sequence). In DNA form, the CDR3 reads TGTGCCTGCCAAGGGACAGGGGATCAGCCCCAGCATTTT. It is translated as CACQGTGDQPQHF.

In its sample, this clone was seen a few times. The gene calls are TRBV4-1 and TRBJ1-2; no firm D call. The germline V and J ends were trimmed by 0 bases and 5 bases, with 16 bases remaining between them. CDR1 is MGHRA, CDR2 YSYEKL, per germline. CDR3 length: 16 amino acids. CDR3 nucleotide sequence: TGCGCCAGCAGCCAAGATCTGGGCAGGCTCCCTTATGGCTACACCTTC. It encodes CASSQDLGRLPYGYTF.

The V gene is TRBV6-5, the J gene TRBJ2-1; a weak D match, TRBD2 (6 bases). The CDR3 is 15 residues long. V shed 7 bases and J shed 4 bases, with 17 bases lying between them. Germline assignment: CDR1 MNHEY and CDR2 SVGAGI. For the CDR3, the DNA is TGTGCCAGCACCCGAGGGGCTAGCGATTACAATGAGCAGTTCTTC. It yields the protein CASTRGASDYNEQFF.